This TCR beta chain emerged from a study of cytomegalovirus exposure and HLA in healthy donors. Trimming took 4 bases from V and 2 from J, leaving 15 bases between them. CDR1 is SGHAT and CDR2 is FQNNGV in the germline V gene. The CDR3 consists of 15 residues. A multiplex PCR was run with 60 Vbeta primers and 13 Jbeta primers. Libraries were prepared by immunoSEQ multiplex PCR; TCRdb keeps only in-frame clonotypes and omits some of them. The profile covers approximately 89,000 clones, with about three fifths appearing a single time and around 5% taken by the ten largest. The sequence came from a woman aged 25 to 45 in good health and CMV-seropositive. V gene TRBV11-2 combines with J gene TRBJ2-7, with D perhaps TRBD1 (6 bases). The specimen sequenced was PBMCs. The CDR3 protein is CASSSPDRSAYEQYF. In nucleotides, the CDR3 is TGTGCCAGCAGCTCTCCCGACAGGAGTGCCTACGAGCAGTACTTC.